The 26 T cell receptor beta chains reported below all come from one sample, sequenced in a study of blood T cell repertoires in COVID-19. Method: immunoSEQ multiplex PCR; TCRdb's copy keeps in-frame clones and lacks some. Counted here are approximately 150,000 clones, approximately 87% occurring once; the ten biggest clones make up around 40%. The specimen sequenced was peripheral blood. Receptors were obtained from a man in his forties or fifties who had recovered from COVID-19.

The chain joins TRBV3-1 (or the pseudogene TRBV3-2) to TRBJ2-5; TRBD2 agrees at 10 bases. Germline trimming cut 0 bases from V and 1 base from J; bases unmatched to any gene: 14. CDR3 length: 20 amino acids. Germline CDR1 is LGHDT and CDR2 is YNNKEL (reference sequence). The CDR3 sequence is CASSQEWGTSVTRGQETQYF. Written as DNA, the CDR3 is TGTGCCAGCAGCCAAGAATGGGGGACTAGCGTCACTAGGGGCCAAGAGACCCAGTACTTC.

This sequence joins TRBV27 and TRBJ1-1, with 8 bases identical to TRBD1. The CDR3 sequence is 17 residues long. Germline CDR1 reads MNHEY; CDR2 reads SMNVEV (reference sequence). J was trimmed by 3 bases and V by 2 bases; bases with no gene match: 11. The CDR3 DNA is TGTGCCAGCAGTTTAAAAGGGCAGGGGGCAGGTCACACTGAAGCTTTCTTT. Its protein product is CASSLKGQGAGHTEAFF.

The rearrangement joins TRBV14 to TRBJ1-5; D not certain. V was pared by 1 base and J by 5 bases, with 6 bases between. Per germline, CDR1 SGHDN and CDR2 FVKESK. This CDR3 comprises 13 residues. CDR3: CASSQGHYQPQHF. Here the CDR3 DNA reads TGTGCCAGCAGCCAAGGACATTATCAGCCCCAGCATTTT.

V and J are TRBV3-1 (or the pseudogene TRBV3-2) and TRBJ2-7, with a weak D call TRBD2 (6 bases). V was trimmed by 1 base and J by 2 bases, leaving 15 bases between them. This CDR3 has 16 amino acids. CDR1 and CDR2 from the germline V gene are LGHDT and YNNKEL (reference sequence). CDR3 nucleotides: TGTGCCAGCAGCCAAGGGGGTGGGACTTTCCCCTACGAGCAGTACTTC. Amino acids: CASSQGGGTFPYEQYF.

The chain uses TRBV30 and TRBJ2-3, with 7 bases fitting TRBD1. CDR3 length: 14 amino acids. Germline CDR1 reads GTSNPN; CDR2 reads SVGIG (reference sequence). The junction had 5 bases not matched to a gene; V was cut back by 3 bases and J by 2 bases. The CDR3: CAWSKGADTDTQYF. The CDR3 bases are TGTGCCTGGAGCAAGGGGGCGGACACAGATACGCAGTATTTT.

This clone was found once. The chain couples TRBV15 to TRBJ1-1; 7 bases are shared with TRBD1. CDR1 LNHNV and CDR2 YYDKDF come from the germline V gene (reference sequence). CDR3 length equals 14 residues. J was trimmed by 8 bases and V by 1 base; bases with no gene match: 7. The chain's CDR3 is CATSRGDSDTEAFF. The CDR3 nucleotides are TGTGCCACCAGCAGAGGGGACAGCGATACGGAAGCTTTCTTT.

The gene calls are TRBV6-5 and TRBJ2-7; D is undetermined. This CDR3 is 13 amino acids long. Germline values: CDR1 MNHEY, CDR2 SVGAGI. The V end lost 10 bases, the J end lost 2 bases, and 15 bases lay between the germline ends. CDR3 nucleotides: TGTGCCACCCTATCCGGGTCCACCTACGAGCAGTACTTC. This codes for CATLSGSTYEQYF.

The chain uses TRBV7-7 and TRBJ2-3, with a tentative D call TRBD2 (6 bases). The CDR3 runs 16 residues. The V gene's germline CDR1 is SSHAT and CDR2 FNYEAQ (reference sequence). V was cut by 2 bases and J by 4 bases, with 16 bases left in between. CDR3 nucleotide sequence: TGTGCCAGCAGCTTACTGGCGGGAACCGGCGCAGATACGCAGTATTTT. Translation: CASSLLAGTGADTQYF.

This clone was picked up one time. V usage is TRBV12-3 or TRBV12-4 and J usage is TRBJ1-2; 7 bases match TRBD1. V lost 6 bases to trimming and J lost 7 bases; unmatched junction nucleotides: 8. CDR3 length: 13 amino acids. The CDR3 sequence: CASSSDREVGYTF. CDR3 nucleotide sequence: TGTGCCAGCAGCTCCGACAGGGAAGTTGGCTACACCTTC.

The chain employs TRBV7-2 and TRBJ2-5; D is perhaps TRBD2 (6 bases). Germline CDR1 SGHTA, CDR2 FQGNSA. The CDR3 has 13 residues. V was cut by 8 bases and J by 7 bases, with 17 bases left in between. The CDR3 DNA sequence: TGTGCCAGCTCAGGAGGGACCGGGGGGACCCAGTACTTC. It is translated as CASSGGTGGTQYF.

The genes are TRBV7-9 and TRBJ2-1; the match to TRBD2 covers 10 bases. The CDR3 consists of 18 residues. V lost 7 bases to trimming and J lost 2 bases; unmatched junction nucleotides: 14. Germline CDR1 SEHNR, CDR2 FQNEAQ (reference sequence). CDR3 bases: TGTGCCAGCACCTTCTATAGCGGGGGGACGGGCACCTACAATGAGCAGTTCTTC. Encoded protein: CASTFYSGGTGTYNEQFF.

This clone appeared a single time. V gene TRBV18 combines with J gene TRBJ1-1, with TRBD1 matching 11 bases. The CDR3 spans 15 residues. V shed 4 bases, J shed 5 bases, and the junction held 6 bases outside the gene matches. Per germline, CDR1 KGHSH and CDR2 LQKENI. CDR3 coding DNA: TGTGCCAGCTCACAAAGGGACAGGGGGGATACTGAAGCTTTCTTT. It is translated as CASSQRDRGDTEAFF.

This rearrangement joins TRBV29-1 to TRBJ2-3; D not certain. The CDR3 runs to 14 residues. The ends were cut back, 5 bases at V and 1 base at J, with 13 bases in the middle. CDR1 is SQVTM, CDR2 ANQGSEA, per germline. The CDR3 reads CSVFRSIGTDTQYF. In DNA form, the CDR3 reads TGCAGCGTTTTCAGATCGATCGGCACAGATACGCAGTATTTT.

V is TRBV5-6 and J is TRBJ2-5, with D possibly matching TRBD1 (5 bases). V was pared by 2 bases and J by 2 bases, with 10 bases between. Per the germline V gene, CDR1 is SGHDT and CDR2 is YYEEEE. This CDR3 is built from 14 residues. The CDR3 reads CASSFRVEQETQYF. The CDR3 DNA follows: TGTGCCAGCAGCTTCAGGGTAGAACAAGAGACCCAGTACTTC.

Only a few counts were recorded for this clone. This chain uses TRBV7-6 with TRBJ1-5; a possible D gene is TRBD1 (6 bases). CDR3 length: 15 residues. Trimming took off 1 base at V and 3 bases at J, with 10 bases between the two ends. The germline V gene encodes CDR1 SGHVS and CDR2 FNYEAQ. The CDR3 DNA sequence: TGTGCCAGCAGCTTAGAACAGGGCTTCAATCAGCCCCAGCATTTT. Protein product: CASSLEQGFNQPQHF.

The chain uses TRBV28 and TRBJ1-4; D is possibly TRBD1 (5 bases). This CDR3 has 15 amino acids. Germline V gives CDR1 MDHEN, CDR2 SYDVKM. The V gene lost 6 bases and the J gene lost 8 bases, with 19 bases spanning the gap. The CDR3 bases are TGTGCCAGCAGCGAGGTGCGGACAATTGCGGAAAAACTGTTTTTT. It yields the protein CASSEVRTIAEKLFF.

J is TRBJ2-1 and V is TRBV30, with 8 bases lining up with TRBD2. Per the germline V gene, CDR1 is GTSNPN and CDR2 is SVGIG (reference sequence). This CDR3 region has 19 residues. The V segment lost 0 bases and the J segment 4 bases; nucleotides outside the gene matches: 17. DNA for the CDR3: TGTGCCTGGAGTGTATTCCCCCCCCGACTAGCGAGTGGATACAATGAGCAGTTCTTC. Translated: CAWSVFPPRLASGYNEQFF.

This clone was counted a few times. This sample includes further DNA sequences coding for the same CDR3. CDR3 bases: TGTGCCAGCAGCGCTACAGGGGGCAGTGGAAACACCATATATTTT. Protein product: CASSATGGSGNTIYF. The chain joins TRBV9 to TRBJ1-3; 9 bases map to TRBD1. Germline CDR1 SGDLS, CDR2 YYNGEE. With 3 bases clipped from V and 3 bases from J, the junction kept 4 bases outside the gene matches. The CDR3 has 15 residues.

This clone was counted once. The CDR3 sequence: CASSRMTGGNTIYF. The CDR3 nucleotides are TGTGCCAGCAGCAGGATGACAGGGGGAAACACCATATATTTT. This sequence joins TRBV6-5 and TRBJ1-3; 7 bases are shared with TRBD1. The germline V gene encodes CDR1 MNHEY and CDR2 SVGAGI. The CDR3 is 14 residues long. V shed 6 bases and J 4 bases; nucleotides not matched to a gene: 6.

The rearrangement joins TRBV24-1 to TRBJ2-2; D is uncertain. Germline CDR1 and CDR2: KGHDR and SFDVKD. The CDR3 has 14 residues. Trimming cost V 8 bases and J 6 bases, with 15 bases left between them. The CDR3 region is CATMSSLAAGELFF. DNA for the CDR3: TGTGCCACCATGTCCTCGTTGGCCGCCGGGGAGCTGTTTTTT.

In its sample, this clone was seen once. The rearrangement links TRBV5-4 to TRBJ1-1; 7 positions match TRBD1. Trimming cost V 2 bases and J 5 bases; bases outside gene matches: 9. The CDR3 contains 15 residues. In germline, CDR1 is SGHNT, CDR2 YYREEE (reference sequence). In DNA, the CDR3 is TGTGCCAGCAGCTTTACACAGGGGATGTTAACTGAAGCTTTCTTT. It yields the protein CASSFTQGMLTEAFF.

The rearrangement uses TRBV12-3 or TRBV12-4 and TRBJ2-3; no reliable D call. The CDR3 covers 13 residues. Trimming pared 2 bases from V and 1 base from J, leaving 4 bases between. The CDR3 here is CASSLPGTDTQYF. In nucleotides, the CDR3 is TGTGCCAGCAGTTTACCCGGCACAGATACGCAGTATTTT.

The chain joins TRBV9 to TRBJ2-3; 12 bases match TRBD2. The length of the CDR3 is 18 residues. V lost 0 bases, J lost 5 bases, and 10 bases stayed unmatched. The germline gives CDR1 SGDLS, CDR2 YYNGEE. CDR3 sequence reads: CASSVGPASGGAQDTQYF. CDR3 sequence (DNA): TGTGCCAGCAGCGTAGGCCCTGCTAGCGGGGGGGCACAAGATACGCAGTATTTT.

The CDR3 sequence: CASSQVSPLAGDTGELFF. The CDR3 DNA reads as TGTGCCAGCAGCCAAGTCTCACCACTAGCGGGGGACACCGGGGAGCTGTTTTTT. J is TRBJ2-2 and V is TRBV3-1 (or the pseudogene TRBV3-2); 11 bases are a match to TRBD2. This CDR3 contains 18 residues. Germline CDR1 and CDR2: LGHDT and YNNKEL (reference sequence). The ends lost 1 base at V and 3 bases at J; junction bases unmatched: 7.

The chain uses TRBV23-1 and TRBJ1-1; TRBD1 might be the D (6 bases). TRBV23-1 is flagged as an ORF with uncertain function. V was shortened by 2 bases and J by 1 base, with 14 bases between the two germline ends. CDR3 length equals 16 residues. The CDR3 coding sequence is TGCGCCAGCAGTCAACCTTCCGGGGGGGCGAACACTGAAGCTTTCTTT. Its protein is CASSQPSGGANTEAFF.

The genes are TRBV29-1 and TRBJ2-3; the match to TRBD1 covers 11 bases. With 0 bases clipped from V and 3 bases from J, the junction kept 11 bases outside the gene matches. There are 18 residues in the CDR3. Germline CDR1 reads SQVTM; CDR2 reads ANQGSEA. CDR3 residues: CSVEDWDRGSSWTDTQYF. The CDR3 nucleotides are TGCAGCGTTGAAGATTGGGACAGGGGGTCCTCTTGGACAGATACGCAGTATTTT.